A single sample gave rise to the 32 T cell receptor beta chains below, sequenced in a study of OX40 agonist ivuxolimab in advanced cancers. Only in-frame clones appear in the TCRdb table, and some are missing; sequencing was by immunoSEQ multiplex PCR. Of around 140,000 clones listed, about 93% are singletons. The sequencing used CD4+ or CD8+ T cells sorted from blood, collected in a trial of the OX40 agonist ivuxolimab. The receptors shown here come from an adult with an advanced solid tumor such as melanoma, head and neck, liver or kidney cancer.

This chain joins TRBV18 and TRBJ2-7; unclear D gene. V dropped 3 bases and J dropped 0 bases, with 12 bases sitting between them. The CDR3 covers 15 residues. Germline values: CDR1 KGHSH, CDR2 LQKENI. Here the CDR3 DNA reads TGTGCCAGCTCACCGAGCCATGTCACCTCCTACGAGCAGTACTTC. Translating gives CASSPSHVTSYEQYF.

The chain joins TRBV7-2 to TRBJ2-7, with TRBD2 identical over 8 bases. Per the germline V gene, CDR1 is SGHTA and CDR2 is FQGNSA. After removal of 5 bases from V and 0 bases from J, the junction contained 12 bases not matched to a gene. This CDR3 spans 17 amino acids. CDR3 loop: CASSPRGGRPSSYEQYF. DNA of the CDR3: TGTGCCAGCAGCCCGCGGGGCGGGAGGCCCTCCTCCTACGAGCAGTACTTC.

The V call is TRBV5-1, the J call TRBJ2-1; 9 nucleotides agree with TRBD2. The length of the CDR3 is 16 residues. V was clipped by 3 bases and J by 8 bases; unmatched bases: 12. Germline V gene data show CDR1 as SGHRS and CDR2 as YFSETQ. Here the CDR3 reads CASSSSLAGAFDEQFF. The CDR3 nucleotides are TGCGCCAGCAGCTCCAGCTTAGCGGGAGCTTTTGATGAGCAGTTCTTC.

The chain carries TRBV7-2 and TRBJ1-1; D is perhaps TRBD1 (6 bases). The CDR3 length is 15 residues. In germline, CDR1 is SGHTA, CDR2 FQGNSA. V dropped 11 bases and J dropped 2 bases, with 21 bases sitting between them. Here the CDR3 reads CAVWGQGKGNTEAFF. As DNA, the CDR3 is TGTGCCGTCTGGGGGCAGGGGAAGGGAAACACTGAAGCTTTCTTT.

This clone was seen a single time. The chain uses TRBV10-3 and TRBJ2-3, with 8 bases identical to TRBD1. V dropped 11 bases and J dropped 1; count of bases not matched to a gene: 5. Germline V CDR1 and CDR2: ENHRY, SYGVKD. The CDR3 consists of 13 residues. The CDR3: CAGSTGGTDTQYF. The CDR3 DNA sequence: TGTGCCGGATCGACAGGGGGCACAGATACGCAGTATTTT.

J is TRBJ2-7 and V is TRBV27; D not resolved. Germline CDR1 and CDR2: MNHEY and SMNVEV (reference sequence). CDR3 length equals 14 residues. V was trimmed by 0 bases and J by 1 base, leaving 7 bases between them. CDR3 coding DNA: TGTGCCAGCAGTTTATCCCCGGCGTCCTACGAGCAGTACTTC. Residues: CASSLSPASYEQYF.

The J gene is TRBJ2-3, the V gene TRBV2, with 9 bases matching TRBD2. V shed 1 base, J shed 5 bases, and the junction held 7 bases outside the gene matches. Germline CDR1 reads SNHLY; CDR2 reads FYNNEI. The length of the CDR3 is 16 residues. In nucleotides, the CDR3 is TGTGCCAGCAGTGAAGGGCGGGGGGGCCGTGGAGATACGCAGTATTTT. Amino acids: CASSEGRGGRGDTQYF.

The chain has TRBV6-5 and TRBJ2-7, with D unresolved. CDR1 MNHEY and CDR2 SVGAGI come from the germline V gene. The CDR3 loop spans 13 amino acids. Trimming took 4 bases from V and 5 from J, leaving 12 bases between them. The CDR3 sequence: CASSSAFLNEQYF. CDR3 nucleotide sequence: TGTGCCAGCAGTTCAGCCTTCCTAAACGAGCAGTACTTC.

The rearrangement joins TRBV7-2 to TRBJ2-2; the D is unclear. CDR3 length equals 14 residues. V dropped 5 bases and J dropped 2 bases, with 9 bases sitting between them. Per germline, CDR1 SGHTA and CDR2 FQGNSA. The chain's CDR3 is CASSQGPNTGELFF. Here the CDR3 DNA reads TGTGCCAGCAGCCAAGGACCCAACACCGGGGAGCTGTTTTTT.

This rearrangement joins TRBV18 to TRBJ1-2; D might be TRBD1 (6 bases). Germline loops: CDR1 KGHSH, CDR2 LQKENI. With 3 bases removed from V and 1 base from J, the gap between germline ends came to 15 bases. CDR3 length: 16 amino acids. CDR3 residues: CASSPGQYFDNYGYTF. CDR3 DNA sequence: TGTGCCAGCTCACCCGGACAGTACTTCGATAACTATGGCTACACCTTC.

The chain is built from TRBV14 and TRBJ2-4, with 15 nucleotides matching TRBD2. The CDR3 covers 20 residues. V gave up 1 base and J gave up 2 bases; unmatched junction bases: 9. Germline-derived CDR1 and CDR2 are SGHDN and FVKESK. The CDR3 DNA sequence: TGTGCCAGCAGCCAAGCTTGGACTAGCGGGAGGGGTTTGACCAAAAACATTCAGTACTTC. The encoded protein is CASSQAWTSGRGLTKNIQYF. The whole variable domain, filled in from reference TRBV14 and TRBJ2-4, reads EAGVTQFPSHSVIEKGQTVTLRCDPISGHDNLYWYRRVMGKEIKFLLHFVKESKQDESGMPNNRFLAERTGGTYSTLKVQPAELEDSGVYFCASSQAWTSGRGLTKNIQYFGAGTRLSVL.

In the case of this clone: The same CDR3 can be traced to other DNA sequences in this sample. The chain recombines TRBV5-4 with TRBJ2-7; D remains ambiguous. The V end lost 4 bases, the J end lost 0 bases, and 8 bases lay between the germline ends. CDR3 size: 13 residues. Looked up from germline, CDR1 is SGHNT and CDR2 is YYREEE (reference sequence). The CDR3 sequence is CASSLPHSYEQYF. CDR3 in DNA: TGTGCCAGCAGCCTCCCGCACTCCTACGAGCAGTACTTC.

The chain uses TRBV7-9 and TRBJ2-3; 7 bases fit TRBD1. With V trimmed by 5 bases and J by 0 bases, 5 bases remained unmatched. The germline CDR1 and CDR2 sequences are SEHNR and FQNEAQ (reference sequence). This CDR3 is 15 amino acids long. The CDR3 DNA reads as TGTGCCAGCAGCCGTACAGGGGTGAGCACAGATACGCAGTATTTT. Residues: CASSRTGVSTDTQYF.

CDR3 sequence: CASSDRGGFTEAFF. DNA of the CDR3: TGCGCCAGCAGCGACAGGGGAGGGTTCACTGAAGCTTTCTTT. This rearrangement joins TRBV5-1 to TRBJ1-1, with 8 bases that match TRBD1. The CDR3 spans 14 residues. CDR1 is SGHRS and CDR2 is YFSETQ in the germline V gene. The V gene end was trimmed by 4 bases and the J gene end by 4 bases; junction bases not matched to a gene: 6.

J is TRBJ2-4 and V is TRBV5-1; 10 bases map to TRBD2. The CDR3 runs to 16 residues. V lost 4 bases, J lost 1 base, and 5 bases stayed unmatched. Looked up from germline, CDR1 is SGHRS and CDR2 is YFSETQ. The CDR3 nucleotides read TGCGCCAGCAGCCGTAGCGGGAGGCTGGCCAAAAACATTCAGTACTTC. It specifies CASSRSGRLAKNIQYF.

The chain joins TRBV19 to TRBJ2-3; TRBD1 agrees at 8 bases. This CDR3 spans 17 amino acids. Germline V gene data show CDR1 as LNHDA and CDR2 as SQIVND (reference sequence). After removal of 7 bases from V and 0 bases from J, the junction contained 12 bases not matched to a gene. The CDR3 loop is CASTTGTGPFSTDTQYF. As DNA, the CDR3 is TGTGCCAGTACTACCGGGACAGGACCATTTAGCACAGATACGCAGTATTTT.

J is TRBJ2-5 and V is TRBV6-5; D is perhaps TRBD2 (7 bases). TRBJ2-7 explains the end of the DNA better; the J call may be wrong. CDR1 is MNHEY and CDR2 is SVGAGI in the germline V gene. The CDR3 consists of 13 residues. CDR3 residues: CASSQGGAYEQYF. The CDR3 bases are TGTGCCAGCAGCCAAGGGGGGGCGTACGAGCAGTACTTC.

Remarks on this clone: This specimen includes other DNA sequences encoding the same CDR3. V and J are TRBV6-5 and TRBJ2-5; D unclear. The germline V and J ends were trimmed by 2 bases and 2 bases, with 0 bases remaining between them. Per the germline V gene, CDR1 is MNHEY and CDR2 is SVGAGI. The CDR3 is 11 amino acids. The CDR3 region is CASSYQETQYF. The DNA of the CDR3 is TGTGCCAGCAGTTACCAAGAGACCCAGTACTTC.

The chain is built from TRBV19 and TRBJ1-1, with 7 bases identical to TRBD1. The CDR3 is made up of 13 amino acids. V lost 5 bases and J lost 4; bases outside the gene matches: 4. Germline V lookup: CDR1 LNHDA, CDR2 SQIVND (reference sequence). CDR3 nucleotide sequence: TGTGCCAGTAGTTCCCAGGGGGGCACTGAAGCTTTCTTT. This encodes CASSSQGGTEAFF.

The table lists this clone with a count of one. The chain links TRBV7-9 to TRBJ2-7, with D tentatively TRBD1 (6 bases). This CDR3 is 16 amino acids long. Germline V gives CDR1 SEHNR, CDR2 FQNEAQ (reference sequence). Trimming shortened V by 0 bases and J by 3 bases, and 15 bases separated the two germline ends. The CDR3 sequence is CASSLAGQPVDYEQYF. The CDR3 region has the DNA TGTGCCAGCAGCTTAGCCGGACAGCCGGTAGACTACGAGCAGTACTTC.

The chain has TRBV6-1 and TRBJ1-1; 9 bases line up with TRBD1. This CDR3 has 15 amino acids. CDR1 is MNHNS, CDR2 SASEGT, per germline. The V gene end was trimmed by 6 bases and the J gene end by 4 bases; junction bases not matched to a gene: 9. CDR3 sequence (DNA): TGTGCCAGCAGACGGGACAGGGTAAGGGGCACTGAAGCTTTCTTT. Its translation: CASRRDRVRGTEAFF.

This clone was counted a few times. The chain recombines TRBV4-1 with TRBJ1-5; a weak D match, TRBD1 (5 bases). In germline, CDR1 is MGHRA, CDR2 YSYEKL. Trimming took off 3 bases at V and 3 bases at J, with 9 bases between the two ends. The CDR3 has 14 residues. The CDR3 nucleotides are TGCGCCAGCAGCCACGACAGTTTCAATCAGCCCCAGCATTTT. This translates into CASSHDSFNQPQHF.

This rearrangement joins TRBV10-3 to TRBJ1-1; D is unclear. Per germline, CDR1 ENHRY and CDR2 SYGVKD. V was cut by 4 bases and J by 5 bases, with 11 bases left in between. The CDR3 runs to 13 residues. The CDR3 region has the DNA TGTGCCATCAGTGCCCATCCTCGGACTGAAGCTTTCTTT. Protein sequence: CAISAHPRTEAFF.

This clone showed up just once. The CDR3 DNA reads TGTGCCAGTGGACAGGGGGCGAGTCAGCCCCAGCATTTT. This gives the protein CASGQGASQPQHF. The chain combines TRBV19 with TRBJ1-5, with 11 bases lining up with TRBD1. The ends lost 8 bases at V and 6 bases at J; junction bases unmatched: 3. Germline V CDR1 and CDR2: LNHDA, SQIVND (reference sequence). This CDR3 region has 13 residues.

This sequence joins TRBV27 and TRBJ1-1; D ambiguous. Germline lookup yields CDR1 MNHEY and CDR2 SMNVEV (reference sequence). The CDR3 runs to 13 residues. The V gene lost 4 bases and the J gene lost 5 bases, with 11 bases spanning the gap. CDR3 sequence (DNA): TGTGCCAGCAGTTGGACGGCGACGACTGAAGCTTTCTTT. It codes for CASSWTATTEAFF.

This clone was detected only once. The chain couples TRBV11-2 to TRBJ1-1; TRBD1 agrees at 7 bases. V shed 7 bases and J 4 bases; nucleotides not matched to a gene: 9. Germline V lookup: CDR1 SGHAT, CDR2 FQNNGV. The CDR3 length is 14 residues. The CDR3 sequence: CASINRGLGTEAFF. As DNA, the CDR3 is TGTGCCAGCATCAACAGGGGATTAGGCACTGAAGCTTTCTTT.

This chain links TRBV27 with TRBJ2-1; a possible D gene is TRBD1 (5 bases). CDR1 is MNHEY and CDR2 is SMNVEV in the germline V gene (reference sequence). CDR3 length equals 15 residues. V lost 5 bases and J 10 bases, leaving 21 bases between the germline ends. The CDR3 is CASSPRPDGQWEQFF. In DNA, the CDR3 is TGTGCCAGCAGTCCCCGCCCTGACGGACAATGGGAGCAGTTCTTC.

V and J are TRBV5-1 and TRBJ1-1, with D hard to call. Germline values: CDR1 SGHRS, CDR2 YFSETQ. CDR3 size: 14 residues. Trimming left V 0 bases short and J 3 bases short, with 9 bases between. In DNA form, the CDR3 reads TGCGCCAGCAGCTTGGATTGGGGAGACACTGAAGCTTTCTTT. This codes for CASSLDWGDTEAFF.

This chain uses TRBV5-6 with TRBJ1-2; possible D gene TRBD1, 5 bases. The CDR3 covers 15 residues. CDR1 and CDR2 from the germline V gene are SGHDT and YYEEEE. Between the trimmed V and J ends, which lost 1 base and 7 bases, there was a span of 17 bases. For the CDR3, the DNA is TGTGCCAGCAGCTTGCGGGGACCTAGCGGGACTGGCTACACCTTC. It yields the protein CASSLRGPSGTGYTF.

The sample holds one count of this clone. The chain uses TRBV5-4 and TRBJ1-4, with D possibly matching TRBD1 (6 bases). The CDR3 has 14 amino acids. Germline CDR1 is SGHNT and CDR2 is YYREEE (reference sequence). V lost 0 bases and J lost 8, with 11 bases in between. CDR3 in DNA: TGTGCCAGCAGCTTGGGGGGGGGCCGCGAAAAACTGTTTTTT. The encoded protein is CASSLGGGREKLFF.

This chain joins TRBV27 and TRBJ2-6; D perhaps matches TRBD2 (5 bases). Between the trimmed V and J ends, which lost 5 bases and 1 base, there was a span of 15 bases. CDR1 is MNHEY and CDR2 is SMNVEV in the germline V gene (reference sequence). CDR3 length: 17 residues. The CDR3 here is CASSRTGGGSGANVLTF. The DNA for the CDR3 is TGTGCCAGCAGTCGGACGGGCGGCGGGTCTGGGGCCAACGTCCTGACTTTC.

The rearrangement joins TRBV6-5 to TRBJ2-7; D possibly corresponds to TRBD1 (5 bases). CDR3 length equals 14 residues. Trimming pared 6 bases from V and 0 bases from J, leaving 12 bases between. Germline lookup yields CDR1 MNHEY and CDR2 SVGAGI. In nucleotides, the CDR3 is TGTGCCAGCAGGTCGACAGCGAGCTCCTACGAGCAGTACTTC. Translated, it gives CASRSTASSYEQYF.